Sequencing of this T cell receptor beta chain was carried out in a study of blood T cell repertoires in COVID-19. Overall study: The study drew acute and convalescent COVID-19 samples from the United States, Italy and Spain. The cDNA or gDNA used as material had been derived from T cells, B-cell-depleted T cells, or PBMCs.

How the authors handled the data: By means of reference gene primer amplification, nucleated cell counts were estimated. The data were produced by immunoSEQ multiplex PCR, yet TCRdb's version contains in-frame clones alone and is incomplete. V and J calls plus clone size are reproduced from that table; the DNA served to infer D and trimming. The sample yields 150,000 or so clones, around 85% seen once. Deletions cut 3 bases from V and 2 bases from J, with 23 bases between. The V gene's germline CDR1 is SQVTM and CDR2 ANQGSEA. CDR3 length equals 17 residues. The sequencing input was peripheral blood. The rearrangement uses TRBV29-1 and TRBJ2-7; D may be TRBD1 (6 bases). This receptor was taken from a woman in her seventies with acute or convalescent COVID-19. CDR3 in DNA: TGCAGCGTTGACGGGACATCTCTCGGCGGATCAGCCTACGAGCAGTACTTC. This codes for CSVDGTSLGGSAYEQYF.